Presented here are 27 T cell receptor beta chains from one specimen sequenced in a study of blood T cell repertoires in COVID-19. Method: immunoSEQ multiplex PCR; TCRdb's copy keeps in-frame clones and lacks some. This table has hundreds of thousands of clones, approximately 86% appearing once. The material sequenced was PBMCs or T cells enriched from blood (not recorded which). These receptors originate from a woman aged 40 to 55 with acute COVID-19.

The chain is built from TRBV5-1 and TRBJ2-1; tentatively, D is TRBD2 (5 bases). Between the trimmed V and J ends, which lost 3 bases and 4 bases, there was a span of 14 bases. Germline V gene data show CDR1 as SGHRS and CDR2 as YFSETQ. The CDR3 is 15 amino acids. The CDR3: CASSSAGVTYNEQFF. The CDR3 DNA reads TGCGCCAGCAGCTCGGCGGGCGTAACTTACAATGAGCAGTTCTTC.

This chain joins TRBV5-1 and TRBJ2-3, with 7 positions matching TRBD1. The CDR3 runs 15 residues. The V gene's germline CDR1 is SGHRS and CDR2 YFSETQ. The J segment lost 2 bases and the V segment lost 4 bases, leaving 7 bases of the junction unmatched. The CDR3 protein is CASSLGQSLTDTQYF. CDR3 DNA: TGCGCCAGCAGCCTGGGACAGAGTCTCACAGATACGCAGTATTTT. Based on the CDR3 plus reference TRBV5-1 and TRBJ2-3, the full variable domain is KAGVTQTPRYLIKTRGQQVTLSCSPISGHRSVSWYQQTPGQGLQFLFEYFSETQRNKGNFPGRFSGRQFSNSRSEMNVSTLELGDSALYLCASSLGQSLTDTQYFGPGTRLTVL.

This clone was found a few times. V usage is TRBV30 and J usage is TRBJ1-4; 8 positions match TRBD1. The germline CDR1 and CDR2 sequences are GTSNPN and SVGIG (reference sequence). CDR3 length: 15 amino acids. J lost 8 bases, V lost 2 bases, and 10 bases had no gene match. In DNA form, the CDR3 reads TGTGCCTGGAGTCGGAGACAGGGGCGCAGGGAAAAACTGTTTTTT. Protein sequence: CAWSRRQGRREKLFF.

The genes are TRBV10-2 and TRBJ1-5; TRBD1 matches at 7 bases. This CDR3 comprises 14 residues. J gave up 7 bases and V 0 bases, and 3 bases lay outside the gene matches. Germline CDR1 reads WSHSY; CDR2 reads SAAADI. The CDR3, as DNA: TGCGCCAGCAGTGAGTCGACAGGGCGCCAGCCCCAGCATTTT. This codes for CASSESTGRQPQHF.

The chain carries TRBV2 and TRBJ1-1; TRBD1 agrees at 11 bases. The junction had 3 bases not matched to a gene; V was cut back by 3 bases and J by 6 bases. The CDR3 length is 14 residues. Germline-derived CDR1 and CDR2 are SNHLY and FYNNEI. CDR3 sequence reads: CASSERTGGSEAFF. The CDR3 bases are TGTGCCAGCAGTGAGAGGACAGGGGGCTCTGAAGCTTTCTTT.

The chain couples TRBV6-1 to TRBJ1-6; TRBD1 agrees at 7 bases. This CDR3 has 15 amino acids. After removal of 0 bases from V and 10 bases from J, the junction contained 6 bases not matched to a gene. The germline V gene encodes CDR1 MNHNS and CDR2 SASEGT. The CDR3 loop is CASSEAARGWSPLHF. The CDR3 bases are TGTGCCAGCAGTGAAGCAGCCAGGGGGTGGTCACCCCTCCACTTT.

The V call is TRBV11-2, the J call TRBJ1-3, with D unclear. The CDR3 runs 16 residues. The V gene lost 5 bases and the J gene lost 0 bases, with 14 bases spanning the gap. Germline V gives CDR1 SGHAT, CDR2 FQNNGV. The chain's CDR3 is CASSLRELHSGNTIYF. DNA for the CDR3: TGTGCCAGCAGCCTGAGAGAACTCCACTCTGGAAACACCATATATTTT.

V is TRBV5-4 and J is TRBJ2-5; D may be TRBD2 (6 bases). From germline, CDR1 is SGHNT and CDR2 YYREEE (reference sequence). Trimming took 4 bases from V and 1 from J, leaving 8 bases between them. This CDR3 region has 13 residues. The CDR3 nucleotides read TGTGCCAGCAGCCCCGGGGGCCAAGAGACCCAGTACTTC. Protein sequence: CASSPGGQETQYF.

The genes are TRBV5-5 and TRBJ2-7, with D maybe TRBD1 (5 bases). This CDR3 comprises 16 residues. Germline values: CDR1 SGHKS, CDR2 YYEKEE (reference sequence). V was clipped by 0 bases and J by 3 bases, with 16 bases between them. The CDR3 sequence: CASSLEGVSFIYEQYF. Here the CDR3 DNA reads TGTGCCAGCAGCTTGGAAGGGGTCAGTTTCATCTACGAGCAGTACTTC.

The J gene is TRBJ2-6, the V gene TRBV5-1; 9 bases are shared with TRBD1. The CDR3 spans 18 residues. Germline V gene sequence: CDR1 SGHRS, CDR2 YFSETQ. The junction had 13 bases not matched to a gene; V was cut back by 5 bases and J by 4 bases. The chain's CDR3 is CASSPAGQGLFGANVLTF. The CDR3 nucleotides read TGCGCCAGCAGTCCGGCGGGACAGGGACTGTTCGGGGCCAACGTCCTGACTTTC.

This chain joins TRBV6-5 and TRBJ1-2; 10 nucleotides agree with TRBD1. Germline trimming cut 4 bases from V and 4 bases from J; bases unmatched to any gene: 6. CDR1 is MNHEY, CDR2 SVGAGI, per germline. The CDR3 is 15 residues long. This CDR3 is CASSSVGQGIYGYTF. In DNA form, the CDR3 reads TGTGCCAGCAGTTCGGTGGGACAGGGGATCTATGGCTACACCTTC.

The rearrangement joins TRBV19 to TRBJ1-2; TRBD1 matches at 9 bases. This CDR3 region has 14 residues. Germline trimming cut 3 bases from V and 6 bases from J; bases unmatched to any gene: 5. Per the germline V gene, CDR1 is LNHDA and CDR2 is SQIVND (reference sequence). Here the CDR3 reads CASSIPGQGHGYTF. DNA for the CDR3: TGTGCCAGTAGTATCCCCGGACAGGGGCATGGCTACACCTTC.

V is TRBV5-5 and J is TRBJ1-1; D gene unclear. Trimming took 1 base from V and 7 from J, leaving 14 bases between them. This CDR3 is 14 amino acids long. CDR1 SGHKS and CDR2 YYEKEE come from the germline V gene (reference sequence). The CDR3 sequence is CASSLPERSDEAFF. CDR3 nucleotide sequence: TGTGCCAGCAGCTTGCCCGAGAGGTCGGATGAAGCTTTCTTT.

The chain couples TRBV19 to TRBJ1-5, with D maybe TRBD1 (5 bases). Germline V lookup: CDR1 LNHDA, CDR2 SQIVND (reference sequence). The CDR3 has 18 amino acids. Trimming stripped 5 bases from V and 0 bases from J, with 20 bases between. The CDR3 reads CASSPIHQTVISNQPQHF. CDR3 nucleotides: TGTGCCAGTAGTCCGATCCATCAGACAGTTATTAGCAATCAGCCCCAGCATTTT.

The chain uses TRBV7-9 and TRBJ2-5, with TRBD2 matching 14 bases. The CDR3 runs to 16 residues. V trimming: 1 base; J trimming: 9 bases; junction bases outside the gene matches: 7. Germline V lookup: CDR1 SEHNR, CDR2 FQNEAQ (reference sequence). In DNA form, the CDR3 reads TGTGCCAGCAGCTTAGACGGGACTAGCGGGGGAAGGGCCCAGTACTTC. This encodes CASSLDGTSGGRAQYF.

The chain links TRBV4-1 to TRBJ1-2; maybe TRBD1 (5 bases). CDR3 length equals 15 residues. Trimming stripped 0 bases from V and 4 bases from J, with 12 bases between. The germline V gene has CDR1 MGHRA and CDR2 YSYEKL. CDR3 DNA sequence: TGCGCCAGCAGCCAAGACCCGGCAGGGCGCTATGGCTACACCTTC. This gives the protein CASSQDPAGRYGYTF.

The chain couples TRBV29-1 to TRBJ2-7; TRBD2 is a possible D gene (6 bases). Between the trimmed V and J ends, which lost 6 bases and 3 bases, there was a span of 12 bases. The CDR3 runs to 12 residues. Germline V gene sequence: CDR1 SQVTM, CDR2 ANQGSEA. The chain's CDR3 is CSVGAGRYEQYF. The CDR3 DNA sequence: TGCAGCGTCGGGGCGGGACGCTACGAGCAGTACTTC.

The chain couples TRBV5-1 to TRBJ1-1, with a tentative D call TRBD1 (6 bases). The CDR3 length is 14 residues. In germline, CDR1 is SGHRS, CDR2 YFSETQ. V was pared by 4 bases and J by 5 bases, with 15 bases between. The CDR3 loop is CASSPTQGRTEAFF. CDR3 sequence (DNA): TGCGCCAGCAGCCCCACACAGGGACGGACTGAAGCTTTCTTT.

The chain combines TRBV7-9 with TRBJ1-1; the D gene is possibly TRBD1 (5 bases). Trimming took 5 bases from V and 5 from J, leaving 21 bases between them. Germline lookup yields CDR1 SEHNR and CDR2 FQNEAQ (reference sequence). The CDR3 totals 16 residues. Here the CDR3 DNA reads TGTGCCAGCAGCAATCCGAAGTGGCAGGGAGGGACTGAAGCTTTCTTT. Translated, it gives CASSNPKWQGGTEAFF.

The chain joins TRBV19 to TRBJ1-5; TRBD1 is a possible D gene (6 bases). V dropped 4 bases and J dropped 6 bases, with 16 bases sitting between them. Germline values: CDR1 LNHDA, CDR2 SQIVND (reference sequence). CDR3 size: 15 residues. CDR3 DNA sequence: TGTGCCAGTAGTAACGGGGGGCGAAAGGTTCAGCCCCAGCATTTT. Amino acid sequence: CASSNGGRKVQPQHF. The full variable domain, completed using reference TRBV19 and TRBJ1-5, is DGGITQSPKYLFRKEGQNVTLSCEQNLNHDAMYWYRQDPGQGLRLIYYSQIVNDFQKGDIAEGYSVSREKKESFPLTVTSAQKNPTAFYLCASSNGGRKVQPQHFGDGTRLSIL.

With regard to this clone: The same CDR3 arises from other DNA sequences in this sample as well. The genes are TRBV29-1 and TRBJ1-1; D remains ambiguous. The CDR3 sequence is 12 residues long. Germline assignment: CDR1 SQVTM and CDR2 ANQGSEA. V lost 1 base, J lost 4 bases, and 7 bases lay in between. The CDR3 DNA reads TGCAGCGTTGAAGGTGAGGGCACTGAAGCTTTCTTT. It encodes CSVEGEGTEAFF.

The J gene is TRBJ1-2, the V gene TRBV19; 7 nucleotides agree with TRBD1. This CDR3 is 15 amino acids long. With 1 base clipped from V and 9 bases from J, the junction kept 11 bases outside the gene matches. Germline V gene data show CDR1 as LNHDA and CDR2 as SQIVND (reference sequence). Here the CDR3 reads CASSIGTGRERSYTF. Here the CDR3 DNA reads TGTGCCAGTAGTATAGGGACAGGCCGTGAGAGGAGCTACACCTTC.

The chain combines TRBV18 with TRBJ1-5; 10 bases agree with TRBD1. After removal of 6 bases from V and 6 bases from J, the junction contained 8 bases not matched to a gene. This CDR3 region has 15 residues. From germline, CDR1 is KGHSH and CDR2 LQKENI. The CDR3 spells CASSGTGQGIQPQHF. The CDR3 DNA follows: TGTGCCAGCTCGGGTACGGGACAGGGGATTCAGCCCCAGCATTTT. The full variable domain, completed using reference TRBV18 and TRBJ1-5, is NAGVMQNPRHLVRRRGQEARLRCSPMKGHSHVYWYRQLPEEGLKFMVYLQKENIIDESGMPKERFSAEFPKEGPSILRIQQVVRGDSAAYFCASSGTGQGIQPQHFGDGTRLSIL.

Remarks on this clone: Other DNA sequences in this specimen translate into the identical CDR3. The chain employs TRBV18 and TRBJ1-1, with a tentative D call TRBD1 (6 bases). CDR3 length equals 14 residues. V was clipped by 2 bases and J by 1 base, with 8 bases between them. The germline V gene has CDR1 KGHSH and CDR2 LQKENI. CDR3 loop: CASSPGGGNTEAFF. The CDR3 region has the DNA TGTGCCAGCTCACCAGGGGGCGGGAACACTGAAGCTTTCTTT.

This clone was picked up a small number of times. The chain carries TRBV6-1 and TRBJ1-5; D is uncertain. The V gene's germline CDR1 is MNHNS and CDR2 SASEGT. This CDR3 region has 16 residues. V lost 4 bases and J 2 bases, leaving 15 bases between the germline ends. The CDR3 loop is CASSVSPGLGNQPQHF. The CDR3 DNA reads as TGTGCCAGCAGTGTCTCTCCCGGGTTAGGCAATCAGCCCCAGCATTTT.

This chain connects TRBV5-6 to TRBJ1-2, with TRBD1 identical over 8 bases. Germline assignment: CDR1 SGHDT and CDR2 YYEEEE. The CDR3 is 14 amino acids. The junction had 4 bases not matched to a gene; V was cut back by 4 bases and J by 2 bases. The CDR3 DNA follows: TGTGCCAGCAGCAGGAGGACAGGGAACTATGGCTACACCTTC. Translated, it gives CASSRRTGNYGYTF.

V is TRBV3-1 (or the pseudogene TRBV3-2) and J is TRBJ2-7; D is uncertain. Trimming took 3 bases from V and 6 from J, leaving 15 bases between them. The CDR3 is made up of 14 amino acids. CDR1 is LGHDT, CDR2 YNNKEL, per germline (reference sequence). CDR3 protein: CASSHLADAAEQYF. The CDR3 DNA is TGTGCCAGCAGCCATTTGGCGGATGCAGCCGAGCAGTACTTC.